This T cell receptor (beta chain) was observed in a study of vaccination and CD4 T cells after COVID-19. Turning to this clonotype: The antigen is unknown. At one end the junction does not follow the germline gene, possibly because of a read error.

The Oncomine TCR Beta short-read assay sequenced DNA from cultured CD4+ T cells. From the PCR reads, TCRdb called clonotypes with MiXCR, one entry per CDR3 protein. Of 15,000 to 20,000 distinct CDR3 sequences in the sample, approximately 44% were seen once. Time point meaning: late sampling 161 to 241 days after vaccination in three convalescent patients. Regarding treatment: approximately nine-day PBMC culture with coronavirus spike peptide pools or control peptides (ViraFEST assay). Specimen: CD4+ T cells from blood, cultured in vitro, collected about 7 months after SARS-CoV-2 vaccination. The sequence came from a human donor who had recovered from COVID-19.

Here the CDR3 reads CASSSTIRTGRRF. The DNA of the CDR3 is TGTGCCAGCAGCTCAACTATAAGGACAGGCAGGCGCTTC. The chain is built from TRBV7-9 and TRBJ2-7, with 7 bases fitting TRBD1. The CDR3 is 13 amino acids. Per the germline V gene, CDR1 is SEHNR and CDR2 is FQNEAQ (reference sequence).